These 16 T cell receptor beta chains were sequenced from one sample in a study of cytomegalovirus exposure and HLA in healthy donors. Primers for the PCR totalled 60 Vbeta and 13 Jbeta. Repertoires were generated with immunoSEQ multiplex PCR, while TCRdb's copy carries only in-frame clones and drops some. The table has about 94,000 clones, over 65% seen once. Sequencing was performed on PBMCs. Every receptor here comes from a man aged 25 to 45 in good health and CMV-seronegative.

The chain is built from TRBV29-1 and TRBJ2-5; 10 bases are a match to TRBD2. Germline assignment: CDR1 SQVTM and CDR2 ANQGSEA. The CDR3 is 16 amino acids. With 4 bases clipped from V and 5 bases from J, the junction kept 13 bases outside the gene matches. CDR3 nucleotide sequence: TGCAGCGTTGGATATCAAAGGACTAGCGGTGGGGAGACCCAGTACTTC. Its protein product is CSVGYQRTSGGETQYF.

The chain has TRBV7-6 and TRBJ2-3; 10 bases match TRBD2. The CDR3 runs to 16 residues. Trimming cost V 5 bases and J 6 bases; bases outside gene matches: 11. The V gene's germline CDR1 is SGHVS and CDR2 FNYEAQ. As DNA, the CDR3 is TGTGCCAGCAGCCCCCGGCCAGCGGGGGGGACGGATACGCAGTATTTT. This encodes CASSPRPAGGTDTQYF. Combining the CDR3 with reference TRBV7-6 and TRBJ2-3 gives the whole variable domain GAGVSQSPRYKVTKRGQDVALRCDPISGHVSLYWYRQALGQGPEFLTYFNYEAQQDKSGLPNDRFSAERPEGSISTLTIQRTEQRDSAMYRCASSPRPAGGTDTQYFGPGTRLTVL.

The V gene is TRBV9, the J gene TRBJ2-7, with 7 bases lining up with TRBD2. V trimming: 4 bases; J trimming: 6 bases; junction bases outside the gene matches: 4. Germline loops: CDR1 SGDLS, CDR2 YYNGEE. The CDR3 loop spans 12 amino acids. The CDR3 is CASSIGGSEQYF. As DNA, the CDR3 is TGTGCCAGCAGCATAGGCGGGAGCGAGCAGTACTTC.

A note on this clone: Within the sample, other DNA sequences also encode this same CDR3. The V and J genes are TRBV7-9 and TRBJ1-1; D ambiguous. Looked up from germline, CDR1 is SEHNR and CDR2 is FQNEAQ (reference sequence). Trimming left V 3 bases short and J 1 base short, with 6 bases between. The CDR3 is 13 amino acids. As DNA, the CDR3 is TGTGCCAGCAGCTTTTCTTCGAACACTGAAGCTTTCTTT. Protein sequence: CASSFSSNTEAFF.

The V and J genes are TRBV2 and TRBJ1-5, with a weak D call TRBD1 (6 bases). Trimming took 5 bases from V and 0 from J, leaving 29 bases between them. The CDR3 length is 21 residues. CDR1 and CDR2 (germline): SNHLY, FYNNEI. The CDR3 reads CASSPPRTASVLSHSNQPQHF. The CDR3 nucleotides are TGTGCCAGCAGTCCCCCCAGGACAGCCTCAGTCCTGTCCCATAGCAATCAGCCCCAGCATTTT.

The chain has TRBV4-1 and TRBJ2-2; 12 nucleotides match TRBD2. J lost 5 bases, V lost 4 bases, and 5 bases had no gene match. The length of the CDR3 is 16 residues. Per the germline V gene, CDR1 is MGHRA and CDR2 is YSYEKL. CDR3 loop: CASSRPGTSGTGELFF. In DNA, the CDR3 is TGCGCCAGCAGCCGACCAGGGACTAGCGGGACCGGGGAGCTGTTTTTT.

V and J are TRBV5-1 and TRBJ2-2, with D perhaps TRBD2 (6 bases). CDR1 is SGHRS, CDR2 YFSETQ, per germline. The CDR3 length is 14 residues. Trimming took 0 bases from V and 4 from J, leaving 7 bases between them. CDR3 protein: CASSLAGGTGELFF. Written as DNA, the CDR3 is TGCGCCAGCAGCTTGGCCGGGGGCACCGGGGAGCTGTTTTTT.

About this clone: Different DNA sequences within this sample yield the same CDR3. The genes are TRBV28 and TRBJ2-5, with 10 nucleotides matching TRBD2. CDR1 MDHEN and CDR2 SYDVKM come from the germline V gene. The CDR3 contains 16 residues. Trimming at V came to 3 bases and at J to 1 base, leaving 5 bases not matched to a gene. CDR3: CASSLRVAGGQETQYF. The CDR3 DNA reads TGTGCCAGCAGTTTGCGGGTAGCGGGGGGCCAAGAGACCCAGTACTTC.

The CDR3, as DNA: TGCGCCAGCAGCCGGACAGGGGGTTACTCCTACGAGCAGTACTTC. Residues: CASSRTGGYSYEQYF. The J gene is TRBJ2-5, the V gene TRBV5-1; 10 bases agree with TRBD1. The end of the DNA is better explained by TRBJ2-7, so the J call may be wrong. Germline CDR1 is SGHRS and CDR2 is YFSETQ. The CDR3 extends over 15 amino acids.

Worth noting for this clone: Other nucleotide sequences in the sample specify the same CDR3. This rearrangement joins TRBV6-4 to TRBJ2-2; D remains unclear. The CDR3 covers 13 residues. V lost 0 bases and J lost 4, with 3 bases in between. Germline V gene sequence: CDR1 MRHNA, CDR2 SNTAGT. In DNA form, the CDR3 reads TGTGCCAGCAGTGACTCGAGCACCGGGGAGCTGTTTTTT. Its translation: CASSDSSTGELFF.

The chain links TRBV6-5 to TRBJ2-7; 7 nucleotides align to TRBD1. CDR3 length: 12 residues. The germline V gene encodes CDR1 MNHEY and CDR2 SVGAGI. Trimming at V came to 10 bases and at J to 5 bases, leaving 8 bases not matched to a gene. The CDR3 loop is CATAGDSNEQYF. The CDR3 DNA sequence: TGTGCCACCGCAGGGGACAGTAACGAGCAGTACTTC.

The chain has TRBV7-2 and TRBJ2-1; TRBD2 matches 9 bases. Germline assignment: CDR1 SGHTA and CDR2 FQGNSA. J gave up 6 bases and V 1 base, and 4 bases lay outside the gene matches. This CDR3 is 15 amino acids long. The CDR3 region is CASSLVAGGSNEQFF. For the CDR3, the DNA is TGTGCCAGCAGCTTAGTGGCGGGGGGGAGCAATGAGCAGTTCTTC.

J is TRBJ2-7 and V is TRBV6-1, with D uncertain. Trimming took off 6 bases at V and 6 bases at J, with 15 bases between the two ends. The germline CDR1 and CDR2 sequences are MNHNS and SASEGT. This CDR3 is 13 amino acids long. In DNA form, the CDR3 reads TGTGCCAGCAGCGGGTCCCCTGCTAGCGAGCAGTACTTC. This translates into CASSGSPASEQYF.

This clone was seen only a few times. The rearrangement joins TRBV6-1 to TRBJ1-5, with D perhaps TRBD1 (6 bases). V was shortened by 7 bases and J by 1 base, with 11 bases between the two germline ends. Germline CDR1 MNHNS, CDR2 SASEGT. The CDR3 contains 14 residues. CDR3 sequence: CASNPTGSNQPQHF. For the CDR3, the DNA is TGTGCCAGCAATCCGACAGGAAGCAATCAGCCCCAGCATTTT.

The V and J genes are TRBV9 and TRBJ2-1; D is ambiguous. CDR3 size: 12 residues. Germline assignment: CDR1 SGDLS and CDR2 YYNGEE. V lost 4 bases to trimming and J lost 8 bases, with 10 bases between them. The CDR3 nucleotides are TGTGCCAGCAGCCCTACCGTGGATGAGCAGTTCTTC. Its translation: CASSPTVDEQFF.

The V call is TRBV4-3, the J call TRBJ2-2, with unresolved D. The V end lost 4 bases, the J end lost 6 bases, and 6 bases lay between the germline ends. The CDR3 has 12 amino acids. Germline lookup yields CDR1 LGHNA and CDR2 YSLEER. The CDR3 here is CASSRAPGELFF. DNA for the CDR3: TGCGCCAGCAGCCGAGCACCCGGGGAGCTGTTTTTT.